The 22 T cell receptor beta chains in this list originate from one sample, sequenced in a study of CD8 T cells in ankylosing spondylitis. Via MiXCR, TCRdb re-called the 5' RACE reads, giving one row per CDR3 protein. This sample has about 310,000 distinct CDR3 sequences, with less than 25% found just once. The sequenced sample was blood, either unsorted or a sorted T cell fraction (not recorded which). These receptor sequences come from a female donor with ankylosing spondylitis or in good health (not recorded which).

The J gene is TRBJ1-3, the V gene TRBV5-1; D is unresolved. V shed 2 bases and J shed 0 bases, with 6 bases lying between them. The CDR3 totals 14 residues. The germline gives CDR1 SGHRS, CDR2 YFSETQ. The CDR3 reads CASSLDNSGNTIYF. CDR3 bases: TGCGCCAGCAGCTTAGACAACTCTGGAAACACCATATATTTT. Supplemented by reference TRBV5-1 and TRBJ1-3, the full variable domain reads KAGVTQTPRYLIKTRGQQVTLSCSPISGHRSVSWYQQTPGQGLQFLFEYFSETQRNKGNFPGRFSGRQFSNSRSEMNVSTLELGDSALYLCASSLDNSGNTIYFGEGSWLTVV.

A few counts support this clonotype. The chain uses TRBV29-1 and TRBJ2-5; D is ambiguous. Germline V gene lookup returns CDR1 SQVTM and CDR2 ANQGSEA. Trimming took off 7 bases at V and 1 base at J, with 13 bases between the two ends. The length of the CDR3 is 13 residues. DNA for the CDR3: TGCAGCGCCTCCGCCCTACTCCAAGAGACCCAGTACTTC. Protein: CSASALLQETQYF.

The CDR3 loop is CASSQGLAGQNEQFF. The CDR3 DNA follows: TGTGCCAGCAGCCAGGGACTAGCGGGCCAAAATGAGCAGTTCTTC. The chain couples TRBV11-3 to TRBJ2-1; TRBD2 matches at 12 bases. Trimming took 5 bases from V and 7 from J; bases not matched to a gene: 6. The germline V gene has CDR1 SGHNT and CDR2 YENEEA. This CDR3 is 15 amino acids long.

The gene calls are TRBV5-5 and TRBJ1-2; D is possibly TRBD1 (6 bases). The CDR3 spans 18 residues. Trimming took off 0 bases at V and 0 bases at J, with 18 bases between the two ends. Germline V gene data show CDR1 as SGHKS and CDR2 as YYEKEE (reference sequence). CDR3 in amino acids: CASSLEIGDRPSNYGYTF. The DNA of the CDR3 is TGTGCCAGCAGCTTGGAGATCGGAGACAGGCCTTCTAACTATGGCTACACCTTC.

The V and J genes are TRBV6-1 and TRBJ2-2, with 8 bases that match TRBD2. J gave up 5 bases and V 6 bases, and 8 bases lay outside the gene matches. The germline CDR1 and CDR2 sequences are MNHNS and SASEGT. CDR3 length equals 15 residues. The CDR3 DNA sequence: TGTGCCAGCAGCTCAACGCGGGGGGTGACCGGGGAGCTGTTTTTT. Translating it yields CASSSTRGVTGELFF.

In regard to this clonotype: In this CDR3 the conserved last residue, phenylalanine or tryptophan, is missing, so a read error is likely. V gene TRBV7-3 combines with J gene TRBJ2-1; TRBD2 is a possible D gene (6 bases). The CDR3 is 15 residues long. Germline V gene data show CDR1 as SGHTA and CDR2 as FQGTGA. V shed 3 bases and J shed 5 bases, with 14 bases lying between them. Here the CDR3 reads CASSLGGRGNNEQFL. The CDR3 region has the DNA TGTGCCAGCAGCTTGGGGGGAAGGGGTAACAATGAGCAGTTCTTA.

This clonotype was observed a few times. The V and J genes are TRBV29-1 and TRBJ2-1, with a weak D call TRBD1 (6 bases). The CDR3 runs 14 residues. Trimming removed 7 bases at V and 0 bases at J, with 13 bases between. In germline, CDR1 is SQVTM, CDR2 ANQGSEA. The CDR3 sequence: CSAGAIPSYNEQFF. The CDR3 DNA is TGCAGCGCAGGGGCGATTCCCTCCTACAATGAGCAGTTCTTC.

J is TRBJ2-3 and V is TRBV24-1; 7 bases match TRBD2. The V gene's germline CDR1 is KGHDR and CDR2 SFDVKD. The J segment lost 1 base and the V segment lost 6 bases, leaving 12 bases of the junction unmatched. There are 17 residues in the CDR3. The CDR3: CATSRGSDSGRTDTQYF. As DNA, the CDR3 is TGTGCCACCAGTCGGGGGTCGGATAGCGGGCGCACAGATACGCAGTATTTT.

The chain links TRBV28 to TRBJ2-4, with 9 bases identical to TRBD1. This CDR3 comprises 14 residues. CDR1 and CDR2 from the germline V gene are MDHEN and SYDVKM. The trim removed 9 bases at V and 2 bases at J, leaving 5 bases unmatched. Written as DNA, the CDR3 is TGTGCCAGTTCGACAGGGGGATCCAAAAACATTCAGTACTTC. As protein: CASSTGGSKNIQYF.

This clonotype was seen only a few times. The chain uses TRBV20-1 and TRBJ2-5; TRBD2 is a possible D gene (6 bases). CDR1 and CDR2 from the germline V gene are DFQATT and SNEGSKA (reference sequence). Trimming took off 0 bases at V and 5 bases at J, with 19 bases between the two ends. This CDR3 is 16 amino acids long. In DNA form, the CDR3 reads TGCAGTGCTAGAGACGGCGCGGGGCCTCCCCGGGAGACCCAGTACTTC. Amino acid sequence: CSARDGAGPPRETQYF.

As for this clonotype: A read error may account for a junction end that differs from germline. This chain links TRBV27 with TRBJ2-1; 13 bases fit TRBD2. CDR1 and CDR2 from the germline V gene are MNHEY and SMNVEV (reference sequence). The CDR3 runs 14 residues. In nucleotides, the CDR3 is TGTGCCAGCTGGGGACTAGCGGGGCCCAATGAGGAGTTCTTC. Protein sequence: CASWGLAGPNEEFF.

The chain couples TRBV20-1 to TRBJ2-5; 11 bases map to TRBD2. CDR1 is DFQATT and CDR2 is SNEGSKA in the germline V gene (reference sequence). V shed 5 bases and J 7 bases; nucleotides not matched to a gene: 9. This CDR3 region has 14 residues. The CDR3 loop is CSAGTSGWGGTQYF. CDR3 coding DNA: TGCAGTGCTGGGACTAGCGGATGGGGTGGGACCCAGTACTTC.

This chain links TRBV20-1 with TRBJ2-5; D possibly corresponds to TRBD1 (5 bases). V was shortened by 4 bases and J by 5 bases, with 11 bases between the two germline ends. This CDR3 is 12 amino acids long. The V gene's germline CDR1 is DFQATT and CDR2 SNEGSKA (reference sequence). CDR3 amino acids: CSAMAGPETQYF. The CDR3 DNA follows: TGCAGTGCTATGGCAGGGCCGGAGACCCAGTACTTC.

The CDR3 spells CASSFRGEAFF. As DNA, the CDR3 is TGTGCCAGCAGTTTCCGGGGAGAAGCTTTCTTT. The chain uses TRBV12-3 or TRBV12-4 and TRBJ1-1, with no clear D. Trimming removed 3 bases from V and 8 bases from J, with 7 bases in between. The CDR3 covers 11 residues.

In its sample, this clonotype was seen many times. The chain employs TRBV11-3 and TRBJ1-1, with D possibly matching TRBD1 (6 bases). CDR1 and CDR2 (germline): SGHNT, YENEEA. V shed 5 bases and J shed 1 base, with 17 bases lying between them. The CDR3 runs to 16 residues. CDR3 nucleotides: TGTGCCAGCAGCCGTGGGGGGGCGCGGACGAACACTGAAGCTTTCTTT. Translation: CASSRGGARTNTEAFF.

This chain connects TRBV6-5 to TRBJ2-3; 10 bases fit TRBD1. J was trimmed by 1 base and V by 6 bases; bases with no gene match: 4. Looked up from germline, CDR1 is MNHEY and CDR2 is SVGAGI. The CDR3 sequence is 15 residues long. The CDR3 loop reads CASSYGQGGTDTQYF. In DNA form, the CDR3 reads TGTGCCAGCAGCTATGGACAGGGGGGCACAGATACGCAGTATTTT.

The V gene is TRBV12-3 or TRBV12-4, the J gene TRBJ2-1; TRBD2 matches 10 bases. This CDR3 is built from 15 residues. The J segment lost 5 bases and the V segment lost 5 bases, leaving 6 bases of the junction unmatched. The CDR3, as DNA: TGTGCCAGCAGTCGCGGGACTAGCGCCCACAATGAGCAGTTCTTC. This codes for CASSRGTSAHNEQFF.

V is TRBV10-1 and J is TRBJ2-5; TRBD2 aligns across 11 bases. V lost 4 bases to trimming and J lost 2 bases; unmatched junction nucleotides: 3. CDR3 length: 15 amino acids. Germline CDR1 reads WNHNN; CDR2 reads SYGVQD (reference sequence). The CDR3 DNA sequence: TGCGCCAGCAGTGCGGGACTAGCGGAACAAGAGACCCAGTACTTC. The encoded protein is CASSAGLAEQETQYF.

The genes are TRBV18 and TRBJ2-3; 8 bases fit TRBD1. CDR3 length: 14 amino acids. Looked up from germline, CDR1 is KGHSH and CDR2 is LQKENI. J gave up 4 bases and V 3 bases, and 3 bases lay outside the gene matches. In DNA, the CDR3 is TGTGCCAGCTCACCGGACAGGGTGGCAGATACGCAGTATTTT. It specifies CASSPDRVADTQYF.

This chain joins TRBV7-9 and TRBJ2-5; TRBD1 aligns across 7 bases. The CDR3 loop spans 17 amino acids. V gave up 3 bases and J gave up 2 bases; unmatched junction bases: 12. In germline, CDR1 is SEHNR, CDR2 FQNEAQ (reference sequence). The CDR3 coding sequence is TGTGCCAGCAGCTTCCCGACAGGGTTCAACGCTCAAGAGACCCAGTACTTC. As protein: CASSFPTGFNAQETQYF.

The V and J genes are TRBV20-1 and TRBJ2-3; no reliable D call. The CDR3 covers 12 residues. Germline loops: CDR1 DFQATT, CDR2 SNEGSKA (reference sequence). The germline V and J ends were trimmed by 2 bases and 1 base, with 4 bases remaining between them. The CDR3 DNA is TGCAGTGCTAGATTAGGCACAGATACGCAGTATTTT. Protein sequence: CSARLGTDTQYF.

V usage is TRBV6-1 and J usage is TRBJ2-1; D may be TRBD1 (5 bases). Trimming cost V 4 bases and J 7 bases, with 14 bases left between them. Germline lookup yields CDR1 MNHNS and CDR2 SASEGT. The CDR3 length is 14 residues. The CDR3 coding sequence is TGTGCCAGCAGTGCGGGTACAGGTTGGAATGAGCAGTTCTTC. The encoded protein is CASSAGTGWNEQFF.